The present T cell receptor (beta chain) was sequenced within a study of cytomegalovirus exposure and HLA in healthy donors. The overall study: A preliminary data release comprised tens of millions of unique TCRs obtained from HLA-typed donors. The study's findings and limits: In an earlier analysis, productive rearrangement rates for most beta V segments clustered near 87% or 30%.

With respect to this clone: The target antigen is unknown.

60 Vbeta and 13 Jbeta primers were used in PCR. Assay: immunoSEQ multiplex PCR; the TCRdb copy retains only in-frame clones and omits some. Among approximately 99,000 clones listed, approximately 80% were seen once. Germline CDR1 SGHTA, CDR2 FQGNSA. This CDR3 comprises 14 residues. V was clipped by 5 bases and J by 2 bases, with 11 bases between them. The sequenced material came from PBMCs. The chain carries TRBV7-2 and TRBJ2-3; D not resolved. The clonotype originates from a male donor in good health and CMV-seropositive. CDR3 loop: CASSENQITDTQYF. CDR3 nucleotides: TGTGCCAGCAGCGAAAATCAGATCACAGATACGCAGTATTTT.